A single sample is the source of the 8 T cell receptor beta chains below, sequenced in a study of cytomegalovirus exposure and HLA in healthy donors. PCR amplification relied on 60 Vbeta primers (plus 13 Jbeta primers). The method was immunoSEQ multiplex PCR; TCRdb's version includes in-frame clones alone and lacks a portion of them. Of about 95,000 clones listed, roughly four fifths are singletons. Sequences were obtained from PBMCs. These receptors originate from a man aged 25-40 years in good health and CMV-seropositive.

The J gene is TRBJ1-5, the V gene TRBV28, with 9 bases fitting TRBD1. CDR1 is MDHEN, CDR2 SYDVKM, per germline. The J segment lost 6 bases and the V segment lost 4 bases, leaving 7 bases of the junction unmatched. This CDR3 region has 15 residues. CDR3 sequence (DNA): TGTGCCAGCAGTTCACAGGGGGCAGGCGGTCAGCCCCAGCATTTT. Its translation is CASSSQGAGGQPQHF.

The CDR3 here is CAWSRFSGQQFNYGYTF. CDR3 in DNA: TGTGCCTGGAGTAGATTTTCGGGACAGCAATTTAACTATGGCTACACCTTC. This chain links TRBV30 with TRBJ1-2; 7 bases are shared with TRBD1. This CDR3 region has 17 residues. The germline gives CDR1 GTSNPN, CDR2 SVGIG (reference sequence). Trimming removed 2 bases from V and 1 base from J; junction bases left unmatched: 13.

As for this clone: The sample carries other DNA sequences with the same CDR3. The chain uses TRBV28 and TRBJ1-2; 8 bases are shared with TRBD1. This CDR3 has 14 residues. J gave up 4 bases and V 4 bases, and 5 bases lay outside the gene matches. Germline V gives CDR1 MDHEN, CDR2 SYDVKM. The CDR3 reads CASSWGTGPYGYTF. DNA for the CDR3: TGTGCCAGCAGTTGGGGGACAGGACCCTATGGCTACACCTTC.

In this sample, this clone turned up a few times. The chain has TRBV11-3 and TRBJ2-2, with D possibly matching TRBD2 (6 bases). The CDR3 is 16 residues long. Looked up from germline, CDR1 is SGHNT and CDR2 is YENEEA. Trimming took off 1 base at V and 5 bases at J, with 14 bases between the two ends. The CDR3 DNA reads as TGTGCCAGCAGCTTAGGACTAGGAGCAGGGACCGGGGAGCTGTTTTTT. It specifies CASSLGLGAGTGELFF.

The CDR3 here is CASSLAGANTGELFF. DNA of the CDR3: TGTGCCAGCAGCTTGGCAGGGGCGAACACCGGGGAGCTGTTTTTT. The V and J genes are TRBV5-5 and TRBJ2-2, with TRBD1 as a possible D gene (6 bases). There are 15 residues in the CDR3. V was trimmed by 0 bases and J by 0 bases, leaving 6 bases between them. Germline assignment: CDR1 SGHKS and CDR2 YYEKEE (reference sequence). The full variable domain, completed using reference TRBV5-5 and TRBJ2-2, is DAGVTQSPTHLIKTRGQQVTLRCSPISGHKSVSWYQQVLGQGPQFIFQYYEKEERGRGNFPDRFSARQFPNYSSELNVNALLLGDSALYLCASSLAGANTGELFFGEGSRLTVL.

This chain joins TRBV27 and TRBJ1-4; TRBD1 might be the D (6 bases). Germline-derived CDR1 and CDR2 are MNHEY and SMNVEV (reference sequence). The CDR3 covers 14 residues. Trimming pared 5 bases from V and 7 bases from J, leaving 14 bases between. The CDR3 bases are TGTGCCAGCAGTCCTCTAGGGGGAAGTGAAAAACTGTTTTTT. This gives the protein CASSPLGGSEKLFF.

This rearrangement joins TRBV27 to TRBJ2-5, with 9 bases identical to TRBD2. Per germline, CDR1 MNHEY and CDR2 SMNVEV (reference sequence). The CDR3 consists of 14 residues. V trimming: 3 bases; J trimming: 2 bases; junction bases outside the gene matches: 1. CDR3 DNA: TGTGCCAGCAGTTTCCTAGCGGGGCAAGAGACCCAGTACTTC. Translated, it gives CASSFLAGQETQYF.

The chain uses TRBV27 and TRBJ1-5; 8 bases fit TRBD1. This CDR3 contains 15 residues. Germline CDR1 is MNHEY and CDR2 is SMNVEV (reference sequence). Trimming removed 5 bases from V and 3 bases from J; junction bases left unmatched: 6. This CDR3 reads CASSVGQGNNQPQHF. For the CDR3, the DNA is TGTGCCAGCAGTGTTGGACAGGGAAACAATCAGCCCCAGCATTTT.